These 27 T cell receptor beta chains share one sample of origin, sequenced in a study of technical replicates of blood from several donors. Sequencing used immunoSEQ multiplex PCR; TCRdb keeps in-frame clones, though not all of them. The table has 70,000 or so clones, over 80% seen once. The sample consisted of T cells isolated from PBMCs. These receptors all stem from a human donor in good health.

The CDR3 loop is CASSYLAVRDTQYF. CDR3 bases: TGTGCCAGCAGTTACCTAGCAGTGCGAGATACGCAGTATTTT. The chain is built from TRBV6-5 and TRBJ2-3; TRBD2 might be the D (5 bases). Deletions cut 2 bases from V and 5 bases from J, with 11 bases between. This CDR3 region has 14 residues. Germline loops: CDR1 MNHEY, CDR2 SVGAGI.

The genes are TRBV7-3 and TRBJ1-1, with D perhaps TRBD1 (6 bases). The CDR3 has 13 amino acids. CDR1 is SGHTA and CDR2 is FQGTGA in the germline V gene. Trimming took 2 bases from V and 4 from J, leaving 8 bases between them. The CDR3 DNA reads TGTGCCAGCAGCTTATCCAGGGGCACTGAAGCTTTCTTT. As protein: CASSLSRGTEAFF.

This chain joins TRBV29-1 and TRBJ2-4, with 9 nucleotides matching TRBD2. The J segment lost 6 bases and the V segment lost 3 bases, leaving 0 bases of the junction unmatched. The germline CDR1 and CDR2 sequences are SQVTM and ANQGSEA. The CDR3 sequence is 12 residues long. CDR3 bases: TGCAGCGTTGAGACTAGCGGAAACATTCAGTACTTC. It encodes CSVETSGNIQYF.

The rearrangement joins TRBV6-5 to TRBJ1-5; D is ambiguous. The CDR3 runs 14 residues. V lost 8 bases and J lost 1, with 12 bases in between. Per the germline V gene, CDR1 is MNHEY and CDR2 is SVGAGI. CDR3 in amino acids: CASGLGPSNQPQHF. CDR3 coding DNA: TGTGCCAGCGGATTGGGCCCGAGCAATCAGCCCCAGCATTTT.

The V call is TRBV7-9, the J call TRBJ2-4; D is possibly TRBD2 (5 bases). CDR1 and CDR2 (germline): SEHNR, FQNEAQ (reference sequence). V was pared by 4 bases and J by 7 bases, with 17 bases between. The CDR3 is made up of 15 amino acids. DNA of the CDR3: TGTGCCAGCAGCTCCTGGTTGTTCGGGGAGAACATTCAGTACTTC. Amino acid sequence: CASSSWLFGENIQYF.

The CDR3 sequence is CASSFIVGAGETEQYF. The CDR3 DNA reads as TGTGCCAGCAGTTTTATAGTCGGAGCGGGAGAAACCGAGCAGTACTTC. This chain uses TRBV28 with TRBJ2-7; 8 bases agree with TRBD2. The CDR3 covers 16 residues. Germline V gene data show CDR1 as MDHEN and CDR2 as SYDVKM. With 3 bases clipped from V and 6 bases from J, the junction kept 13 bases outside the gene matches.

V is TRBV5-6 and J is TRBJ2-5, with 9 bases that match TRBD1. The length of the CDR3 is 13 residues. J lost 4 bases, V lost 5 bases, and 3 bases had no gene match. The germline V gene has CDR1 SGHDT and CDR2 YYEEEE. CDR3 bases: TGTGCCAGCAGTCTGGACAGGGGAGAGACCCAGTACTTC. Translated: CASSLDRGETQYF.

The gene calls are TRBV9 and TRBJ2-3; 13 bases are shared with TRBD2. The CDR3 totals 15 residues. Trimming cost V 4 bases and J 6 bases; bases outside gene matches: 5. Per germline, CDR1 SGDLS and CDR2 YYNGEE. CDR3 nucleotides: TGTGCCAGCAGCACTAGCGGGAGGGCCCTGGATACGCAGTATTTT. Protein product: CASSTSGRALDTQYF.

The gene calls are TRBV9 and TRBJ2-5, with D possibly matching TRBD1 (6 bases). This CDR3 is built from 12 residues. Trimming took off 4 bases at V and 7 bases at J, with 11 bases between the two ends. Germline V CDR1 and CDR2: SGDLS, YYNGEE. As DNA, the CDR3 is TGTGCCAGCAGCCCAGGGGCAGGGACCCAGTACTTC. Encoded protein: CASSPGAGTQYF. Drawing the rest from reference TRBV9 and TRBJ2-5, the complete variable domain is DSGVTQTPKHLITATGQRVTLRCSPRSGDLSVYWYQQSLDQGLQFLIQYYNGEERAKGNILERFSAQQFPDLHSELNLSSLELGDSALYFCASSPGAGTQYFGPGTRLLVL.

The J gene is TRBJ1-2, the V gene TRBV27; TRBD1 aligns across 9 bases. The CDR3 has 14 amino acids. CDR1 is MNHEY and CDR2 is SMNVEV in the germline V gene (reference sequence). The V segment lost 3 bases and the J segment 2 bases; nucleotides outside the gene matches: 1. The CDR3, as DNA: TGTGCCAGCAGTTTCGGACAGGGGAACTATGGCTACACCTTC. This encodes CASSFGQGNYGYTF.

This clone showed up just a few times. V is TRBV30 and J is TRBJ1-1; D is ambiguous. The CDR3 consists of 15 residues. CDR1 is GTSNPN, CDR2 SVGIG, per germline (reference sequence). Trimming took 1 base from V and 4 from J, leaving 16 bases between them. The CDR3 DNA follows: TGTGCCTGGAGTGGAGACACAGTATTGGGCACTGAAGCTTTCTTT. Encoded protein: CAWSGDTVLGTEAFF. The full variable domain, its missing parts supplied by reference TRBV30 and TRBJ1-1, is SQTIHQWPATLVQPVGSPLSLECTVEGTSNPNLYWYRQAAGRGLQLLFYSVGIGQISSEVPQNLSASRPQDRQFILSSKKLLLSDSGFYLCAWSGDTVLGTEAFFGQGTRLTVV.

This clone was counted a single time. The V gene is TRBV29-1, the J gene TRBJ2-2, with TRBD2 identical over 13 bases. CDR1 is SQVTM, CDR2 ANQGSEA, per germline. This CDR3 comprises 14 residues. V lost 6 bases, J lost 7 bases, and 5 bases stayed unmatched. For the CDR3, the DNA is TGCAGCGTCATTACTAGCGGGAGGGACGGGGAGCTGTTTTTT. This translates into CSVITSGRDGELFF.

The genes are TRBV6-5 and TRBJ1-2; 8 nucleotides line up with TRBD1. This CDR3 comprises 13 residues. V shed 6 bases, J shed 8 bases, and the junction held 8 bases outside the gene matches. Germline V gives CDR1 MNHEY, CDR2 SVGAGI. The CDR3, as DNA: TGTGCCAGCAGGATGGACAGGGTCAGGGGCTACACCTTC. It yields the protein CASRMDRVRGYTF.

The chain is built from TRBV11-3 and TRBJ2-7; 8 nucleotides line up with TRBD1. Unmatched junction bases numbered 11, after V lost 5 bases and J lost 5 bases. The CDR3 runs 15 residues. Germline assignment: CDR1 SGHNT and CDR2 YENEEA. This chain's CDR3 is CASSTGQGKDHEQYF. The CDR3 DNA reads as TGTGCCAGCAGCACCGGACAGGGTAAGGACCACGAGCAGTACTTC.

The chain has TRBV27 and TRBJ1-1; 9 positions agree with TRBD1. The V gene end was trimmed by 4 bases and the J gene end by 4 bases; junction bases not matched to a gene: 7. The CDR3 covers 15 residues. Germline V lookup: CDR1 MNHEY, CDR2 SMNVEV (reference sequence). The CDR3 sequence is CASSSPGTGSTEAFF. Written as DNA, the CDR3 is TGTGCCAGCAGTTCCCCCGGGACAGGGAGCACTGAAGCTTTCTTT.

The V call is TRBV28, the J call TRBJ2-7; 7 nucleotides match TRBD1. This CDR3 has 15 residues. J gave up 0 bases and V 0 bases, and 2 bases lay outside the gene matches. Germline CDR1 and CDR2: MDHEN and SYDVKM. The CDR3: CASSLWDRSSYEQYF. CDR3 DNA sequence: TGTGCCAGCAGTTTATGGGACAGGAGCTCCTACGAGCAGTACTTC.

The rearrangement uses TRBV6-5 and TRBJ2-7; 11 nucleotides line up with TRBD2. Germline-derived CDR1 and CDR2 are MNHEY and SVGAGI. Trimming took 6 bases from V and 0 from J; bases not matched to a gene: 1. CDR3 length: 14 amino acids. In DNA, the CDR3 is TGTGCCAGCAGGACTAGCGGGACCTCCTACGAGCAGTACTTC. Its protein product is CASRTSGTSYEQYF.

The gene calls are TRBV19 and TRBJ1-5; the match to TRBD1 covers 8 bases. This CDR3 is 14 amino acids long. Germline V lookup: CDR1 LNHDA, CDR2 SQIVND (reference sequence). V was pared by 1 base and J by 7 bases, with 3 bases of the junction left unmatched. The CDR3 region is CASSIVQGEQPQHF. For the CDR3, the DNA is TGTGCCAGTAGTATAGTACAGGGGGAACAGCCCCAGCATTTT.

The chain uses TRBV11-2 and TRBJ1-2; TRBD1 might be the D (5 bases). The germline gives CDR1 SGHAT, CDR2 FQNNGV. Trimming pared 3 bases from V and 8 bases from J, leaving 10 bases between. The CDR3 has 12 residues. The CDR3 DNA reads as TGTGCCAGCAGCTTGGGGCTTCTAGGCTACACCTTC. It codes for CASSLGLLGYTF.

This clone was seen once. V gene TRBV7-3 combines with J gene TRBJ2-2, with 9 nucleotides matching TRBD2. After removal of 4 bases from V and 5 bases from J, the junction contained 5 bases not matched to a gene. CDR3 length equals 15 residues. From germline, CDR1 is SGHTA and CDR2 FQGTGA. This CDR3 reads CASSSYTSGTGELFF. In DNA, the CDR3 is TGTGCCAGCAGCTCCTATACTAGCGGGACCGGGGAGCTGTTTTTT.

This chain links TRBV9 with TRBJ2-5; 14 bases fit TRBD2. V lost 0 bases and J lost 5; bases outside the gene matches: 3. CDR1 is SGDLS and CDR2 is YYNGEE in the germline V gene. The CDR3 totals 16 residues. The CDR3 DNA reads as TGTGCCAGCAGCGTAGTCGGGACTAGCGGGAGTGAGACCCAGTACTTC. As protein: CASSVVGTSGSETQYF.

The V and J genes are TRBV5-1 and TRBJ2-2, with 7 bases that match TRBD1. Germline V CDR1 and CDR2: SGHRS, YFSETQ. The V gene end was trimmed by 7 bases and the J gene end by 0 bases; junction bases not matched to a gene: 6. The CDR3 totals 15 residues. The CDR3, as DNA: TGCGCCAGCCTACGGACAGGTTCGAACACCGGGGAGCTGTTTTTT. Residues: CASLRTGSNTGELFF.

The chain couples TRBV1 to TRBJ2-2; TRBD2 is the table's D call and was not checked against the DNA. TRBV1 counts as a pseudogene. The CDR3 contains 18 residues. The CDR3 sequence is CTSSQVCPSGTNTGELFF. As DNA, the CDR3 is TGCACCAGCAGCCAAGTTTGCCCTAGCGGTACGAACACCGGGGAGCTGTTTTTT.

V gene TRBV19 combines with J gene TRBJ2-1, with D possibly matching TRBD2 (6 bases). V lost 1 base to trimming and J lost 3 bases, with 7 bases between them. Germline CDR1 reads LNHDA; CDR2 reads SQIVND (reference sequence). This CDR3 has 14 amino acids. The CDR3 sequence: CASSIGEDYNEQFF. In DNA form, the CDR3 reads TGTGCCAGTAGTATAGGGGAGGACTACAATGAGCAGTTCTTC.

The chain has TRBV27 and TRBJ1-4; TRBD1 is a possible D gene (5 bases). V lost 4 bases to trimming and J lost 5 bases, with 8 bases between them. The CDR3 is made up of 13 amino acids. Germline loops: CDR1 MNHEY, CDR2 SMNVEV (reference sequence). The CDR3 is CASSWGGNEKLFF. The CDR3 DNA is TGTGCCAGCAGTTGGGGGGGAAATGAAAAACTGTTTTTT.

The CDR3 region has the DNA TGTGCCAGCAAAGCGGGAGGGGACACCGGGGAGCTGTTTTTT. Translating gives CASKAGGDTGELFF. V is TRBV9 and J is TRBJ2-2; TRBD2 matches 10 bases. Germline CDR1 reads SGDLS; CDR2 reads YYNGEE. The V and J ends lost 6 bases and 3 bases, in that order; junction bases with no gene match: 2. CDR3 length: 14 residues.

The J gene is TRBJ2-1, the V gene TRBV6-4; D remains unclear. Germline CDR1 MRHNA, CDR2 SNTAGT. Trimming shortened V by 5 bases and J by 6 bases, and 11 bases separated the two germline ends. The CDR3 loop spans 13 amino acids. The CDR3 here is CASSPRPANEQFF. For the CDR3, the DNA is TGTGCCAGCAGTCCTAGACCGGCCAATGAGCAGTTCTTC.